The rows below give T cell receptor beta chains drawn from one sample of a study of shared clonotypes between healthy human individuals. Profiled with immunoSEQ multiplex PCR; TCRdb holds only in-frame clones, not every one. In the table there are approximately 1.9 million clones, just over 90% of which are singletons. The material sequenced was naive CD8+ T cells from PBMCs. The receptors were sampled from a man younger than 35 in good health. Some clones in this sample may be carry-over from other donors' samples. Both conserved end residues are part of each CDR3. D genes are given only for firm matches. Clone size, where shown, is once, few, many, or a class for clones that have expanded.

TRBV19	.	TRBJ1-2	.	TGTGCCAGAGATACGGGGACCTTC	CARDTGTF
TRBV9	.	TRBJ2-7	.	TGTGCCAGCAGCGTAGTCAAGGACCTTGGGACGTACCGAAGCGAGCAGTACTTC	CASSVVKDLGTYRSEQYF
TRBV7-9	.	TRBJ2-2	.	TGTGCCAGCAGCCCCAGCCCCGGGGAGCTGTTTTTT	CASSPSPGELFF
TRBV5-1	.	TRBJ2-5	.	TGCGCCAGCAGCTTGGATGGGCAAATCGAGACCCAGTACTTC	CASSLDGQIETQYF
TRBV28	.	TRBJ1-2	.	TGTGCCAGCAGTTTATCCGATTATGGCTACACCTTC	CASSLSDYGYTF
TRBV5-6	.	TRBJ1-1	.	TGTGCCAGCAGCCGGGGGACACTGAACACTGAAGCTTTCTTT	CASSRGTLNTEAFF
TRBV9	.	TRBJ2-7	.	TGTGCCAGCAGCGTAGGTGGGGGTGATGAGTACGAGCAGTACTTC	CASSVGGGDEYEQYF
TRBV5-5	once	TRBJ2-7	.	TGTGCCAGCAGCCCCACATTCTACGAGCAGTACTTC	CASSPTFYEQYF
TRBV7-8	once	TRBJ2-5	TRBD1	TGTGCCAGCAGCCGACGCCTCGGGACAGCCCAAGAGACCCAGTACTTC	CASSRRLGTAQETQYF
TRBV11-3	.	TRBJ2-2	TRBD1	TGTGCCAGCAGCTTAGATTGGACAGGGAACACCGGGGAGCTGTTTTTT	CASSLDWTGNTGELFF
TRBV2	.	TRBJ2-7	TRBD2	TGTGCCAGCAGCCCGACTAGCGGGGCCTACGAGCAGTACTTC	CASSPTSGAYEQYF
TRBV29-1	.	TRBJ2-1	TRBD2	TGCAGCGTCAGAGCGGGAGGGCCGGGCAATGAGCAGTTCTTC	CSVRAGGPGNEQFF
TRBV14	few	TRBJ2-3	.	TGTGCCAGCAGCCAAGTACCGGCAGATACGCAGTATTTT	CASSQVPADTQYF
TRBV7-2	.	TRBJ2-1	.	TGTGCCAGCAGCAAAGATCTGACGAAACCTGAGCAGTTCTTC	CASSKDLTKPEQFF
TRBV7-9	.	TRBJ1-1	TRBD1	TGTGCCAGCAGCTACGGACAGGGGATTATGAACACTGAAGCTTTCTTT	CASSYGQGIMNTEAFF
TRBV28	once	TRBJ2-1	.	TGTGCCAGCAGTTCCCGACGTAAGAATGAGCAGTTCTTC	CASSSRRKNEQFF
TRBV30	.	TRBJ1-1	TRBD1	TGTGCCTGGAGTGCTACTTCGCCAGGGGGTTTAGCTTTCTTT	CAWSATSPGGLAFF
TRBV9	.	TRBJ2-2	.	TGTGCCAGCAGCGAAGGGGGGAGCACCGGGGAGCTGTTTTTT	CASSEGGSTGELFF
TRBV7-9	.	TRBJ2-7	TRBD1	TGTGCCAGCAGCTTATGGGACAGAGACTCCTACGAGCAGTACTTC	CASSLWDRDSYEQYF
TRBV7-9	.	TRBJ1-5	.	TGTGCCAGCAGCTCGAAGACAGGAAGCAATCAGCCCCAGCATTTT	CASSSKTGSNQPQHF
TRBV7-8	.	TRBJ2-1	TRBD2	TGTGCCAGCAGCTTAGGACTAGCGGGAGTTATCTATGAGCAGTTCTTC	CASSLGLAGVIYEQFF
TRBV5-4	.	TRBJ1-2	.	TGTGCCAGCAAAACAGTAGGGATCAACTATGGCTACACCTTC	CASKTVGINYGYTF
TRBV6-5	.	TRBJ2-1	TRBD2	TGTGCCAGCAGAATAGCGGGAGGGGGGAACAATGAGCAGTTCTTC	CASRIAGGGNNEQFF
TRBV7-9	.	TRBJ2-7	.	TGTGCCAGCAGCTCGGAATACGAGCAGTACTTC	CASSSEYEQYF
TRBV13	.	TRBJ2-3	.	TGTGCCAGCAGCTCAGGGACTTCCGGAGATACGCAGTATTTT	CASSSGTSGDTQYF